This T cell receptor (beta chain) was sequenced during a study of cytomegalovirus exposure and HLA in healthy donors. The PCR employed 60 Vbeta primers together with 13 Jbeta primers. Method: immunoSEQ multiplex PCR; TCRdb's copy keeps in-frame clones and lacks some. The sample carries about 250,000 clones, about 66% recorded once. This clone was counted a few times. The CDR3 runs to 16 residues. The rearrangement joins TRBV21-1 to TRBJ1-1; TRBD1, the table's D call, lacks a check against the DNA. TRBV21-1 has pseudogene status. The receptor was derived from a female donor in good health and CMV-seronegative. The sample comprised PBMCs. For the CDR3, the DNA is TGTGCCAGCAGCAATGGGACAGCCAAGGGGAACACTGAAGCTTTCTTT. This codes for CASSNGTAKGNTEAFF.